The source of this T cell receptor beta chain is a study of CD4 and CD8 cells across lung adenocarcinoma regions. Samples came from patients with localized non-small cell lung adenocarcinoma. TCRdb reprocessed the PCR reads with MiXCR, giving one entry per CDR3 protein. The data hold almost 7,000 distinct CDR3 sequences, with under 70% observed a single time. J was trimmed by 2 bases and V by 0 bases; bases with no gene match: 4. Germline V gene sequence: CDR1 MNHNS, CDR2 SASEGT. The CDR3 consists of 16 residues. This TCR came from a male donor with lung adenocarcinoma. The CD4 and CD8 labels of this study may be unreliable. The chain couples TRBV6-1 to TRBJ2-3, with TRBD2 matching over 8 bases. The specimen sequenced was CD8+ T cells from the center of a lung tumor. CDR3 amino acids: CASSEAGGLDTDTQYF. Here the CDR3 DNA reads TGTGCCAGCAGTGAAGCTGGGGGACTAGACACAGATACGCAGTATTTT.